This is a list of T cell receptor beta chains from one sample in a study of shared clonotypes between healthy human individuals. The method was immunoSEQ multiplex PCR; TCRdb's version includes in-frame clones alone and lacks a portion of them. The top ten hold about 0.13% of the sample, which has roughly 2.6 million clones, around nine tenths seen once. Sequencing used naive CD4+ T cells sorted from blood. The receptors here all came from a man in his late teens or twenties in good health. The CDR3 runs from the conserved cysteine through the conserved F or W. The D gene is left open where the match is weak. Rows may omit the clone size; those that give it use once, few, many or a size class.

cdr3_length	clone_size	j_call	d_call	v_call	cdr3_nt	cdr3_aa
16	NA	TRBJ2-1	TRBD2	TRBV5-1	TGCGCCAGCAGCGGATCCCGGGGGGACCATTTCAATGAGCAGTTCTTC	CASSGSRGDHFNEQFF
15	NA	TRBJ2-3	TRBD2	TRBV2	TGTGCCAGCACCGGACTAGCGGGGATGACAGATACGCAGTATTTT	CASTGLAGMTDTQYF
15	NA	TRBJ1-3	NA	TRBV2	TGTGCCAGCAGTGAAGAGGCGATACCTGGAAACACCATATATTTT	CASSEEAIPGNTIYF
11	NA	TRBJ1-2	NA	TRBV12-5	TGTGCTAGTGGCTCTTGGACCGGCTACACCTTC	CASGSWTGYTF
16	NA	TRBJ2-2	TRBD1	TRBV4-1	TGCGCCAGCAGCCTTGTGACAGGGACGAACACCGGGGAGCTGTTTTTT	CASSLVTGTNTGELFF
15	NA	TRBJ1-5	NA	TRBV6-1	TGTGCCAGCAGTCCAAGACAGGCCCCCAATCAGCCCCAGCATTTT	CASSPRQAPNQPQHF
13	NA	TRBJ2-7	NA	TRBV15	TGTGCCACCAGCAGAGAACAGGAGTCCGAGCAGTACTTC	CATSREQESEQYF
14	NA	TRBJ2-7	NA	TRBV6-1	TGTGCCAGCAGTGAAGTGGGCCCACCCTACGAGCAGTACTTC	CASSEVGPPYEQYF
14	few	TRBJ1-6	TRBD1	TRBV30	TGTGCCTGGAGTGTAGACAGGGGAGGTTCACCCCTCCACTTT	CAWSVDRGGSPLHF
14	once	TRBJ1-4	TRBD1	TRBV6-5	TGTGCCAGCAGTCCGGGACAGGGAAGGGAAAAACTGTTTTTT	CASSPGQGREKLFF
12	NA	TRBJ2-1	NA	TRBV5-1	TGCGCCAGCAGTATGAATTACAATGAGCAGTTCTTC	CASSMNYNEQFF
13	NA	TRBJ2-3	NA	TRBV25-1	TGTGCCAGCGGGGTTCCGAGCACAGATACGCAGTATTTT	CASGVPSTDTQYF
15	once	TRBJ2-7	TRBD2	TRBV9	TGTGCCAGCTCCTCCGGGACTAGCGGGGTGTACGAGCAGTACTTC	CASSSGTSGVYEQYF
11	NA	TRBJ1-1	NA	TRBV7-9	TGTGCCAGCAGCTTAAGTAGGGAAGCTTTCTTT	CASSLSREAFF
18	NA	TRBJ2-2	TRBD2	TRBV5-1	TGCGCCAGCAGCCCGACCCTCCAAGCGGGGGCTAACACCGGGGAGCTGTTTTTT	CASSPTLQAGANTGELFF